The 25 T cell receptor beta chains in this list originate from one sample, sequenced in a study of T cells in Graves' hyperthyroidism and ophthalmopathy. Authors of the study amplified TCR beta CDR3 regions from RNA transcripts. First-round RT-PCR targeting the TCR CDR3 was performed with the HTBI primer set. Each CDR3 protein is one row after TCRdb ran MiXCR on the multiplex PCR reads. This sample has about 500,000 distinct CDR3 sequences; 15% to 20% occur once, and the top ten carry 29%. Specimen: blood. The source of these receptors is a woman aged 30 to 39 with Graves' ophthalmopathy.

This chain uses TRBV20-1 with TRBJ2-6, with D hard to call. The V and J ends lost 2 bases and 1 base respectively, with 6 bases between them. This CDR3 contains 14 residues. Germline values: CDR1 DFQATT, CDR2 SNEGSKA (reference sequence). The CDR3 region is CSARSASGANVLTF. In DNA, the CDR3 is TGCAGTGCTAGATCCGCGTCTGGGGCCAACGTCCTGACTTTC.

This clonotype occurred a few times. In DNA form, the CDR3 reads TGTGCCAGCTCACCCCCCGAGGCGGCCTCCTACAATGAGCAGTTCTTC. Translating gives CASSPPEAASYNEQFF. The chain employs TRBV18 and TRBJ2-1; no reliable D call. The V end was cut by 3 bases, the J end by 0 bases, with 12 bases between. CDR1 KGHSH and CDR2 LQKENI come from the germline V gene. The CDR3 runs to 16 residues.

There are many counts of this clonotype. This chain uses TRBV28 with TRBJ2-5; perhaps TRBD1 as D (5 bases). Germline-derived CDR1 and CDR2 are MDHEN and SYDVKM. The CDR3 spans 14 residues. The germline V and J ends were trimmed by 5 bases and 5 bases, with 15 bases remaining between them. The CDR3 bases are TGTGCCAGCAGTCCTCAGACAGCGAGGGAGACCCAGTACTTC. Translation gives CASSPQTARETQYF.

The chain uses TRBV4-3 and TRBJ2-3, with 9 bases lining up with TRBD1. The CDR3 spans 15 residues. V was clipped by 4 bases and J by 3 bases; unmatched bases: 5. Germline V gene lookup returns CDR1 LGHNA and CDR2 YSLEER. This CDR3 reads CASSRGQGMTDTQYF. CDR3 nucleotide sequence: TGCGCCAGCAGCCGGGGACAGGGTATGACAGATACGCAGTATTTT.

In DNA form, the CDR3 reads TGTGCCGCCCATCAGGGCGGTACCGGGGAGCTGTTTTTT. It specifies CAAHQGGTGELFF. The chain recombines TRBV24-1 with TRBJ2-2, with D possibly matching TRBD1 (5 bases). The CDR3 runs 13 residues. The V and J ends lost 12 bases and 5 bases respectively, with 15 bases between them. CDR1 is KGHDR, CDR2 SFDVKD, per germline.

This clonotype was picked up a small number of times. This sequence joins TRBV4-1 and TRBJ2-1; TRBD1 aligns across 10 bases. CDR1 MGHRA and CDR2 YSYEKL come from the germline V gene. The ends lost 1 base at V and 9 bases at J; junction bases unmatched: 6. The CDR3 contains 15 residues. The CDR3 sequence: CASSQVATGGSEQFF. The CDR3 DNA reads TGCGCCAGCAGCCAAGTGGCGACAGGGGGCAGTGAGCAGTTCTTC.

The CDR3 loop reads CSASGGSPHYEQYF. The DNA for the CDR3 is TGCAGTGCTAGTGGGGGCTCCCCACACTACGAGCAGTACTTC. The V and J genes are TRBV20-1 and TRBJ2-7, with D possibly matching TRBD1 (6 bases). The CDR3 runs 14 residues. The V end was cut by 3 bases, the J end by 3 bases, with 15 bases between. Germline CDR1 reads DFQATT; CDR2 reads SNEGSKA (reference sequence).

There are many counts of this clonotype. This chain uses TRBV6-2 or TRBV6-3 with TRBJ2-6, with unresolved D. Germline lookup yields CDR1 MNHEY and CDR2 SVGEGT. The CDR3 is made up of 15 amino acids. V lost 6 bases and J 1 base, leaving 10 bases between the germline ends. CDR3 sequence (DNA): TGTGCCAGCAGCCCGACCGGATCTGGGGCCAACGTCCTGACTTTC. Protein sequence: CASSPTGSGANVLTF.

Many counts were recorded for this clonotype. The CDR3 sequence is CASREGTSGETQYF. Written as DNA, the CDR3 is TGTGCCAGCAGGGAAGGGACGTCGGGGGAGACCCAGTACTTC. This sequence joins TRBV6-2 or TRBV6-3 and TRBJ2-5; the D call may be TRBD1 or TRBD2 (5 bases each). This CDR3 has 14 amino acids. From germline, CDR1 is MNHEY and CDR2 SVGEGT. V was clipped by 6 bases and J by 5 bases, with 16 bases between them.

There are many counts of this clonotype. V usage is TRBV2 and J usage is TRBJ2-5, with 10 bases matching TRBD2. Germline assignment: CDR1 SNHLY and CDR2 FYNNEI. This CDR3 spans 15 amino acids. V lost 6 bases, J lost 5 bases, and 9 bases stayed unmatched. CDR3: CASRWLAGEGETQYF. The CDR3, as DNA: TGTGCCAGCAGGTGGCTAGCGGGAGAGGGGGAGACCCAGTACTTC.

The chain links TRBV6-1 to TRBJ2-5, with 7 bases that match TRBD1. The V gene end was trimmed by 8 bases and the J gene end by 4 bases; junction bases not matched to a gene: 7. CDR1 is MNHNS and CDR2 is SASEGT in the germline V gene. CDR3 length: 13 amino acids. The CDR3 sequence is CASFDRAVETQYF. The CDR3 DNA sequence: TGTGCCAGCTTTGACAGGGCTGTAGAGACCCAGTACTTC.

This clonotype was detected only a few times. The chain recombines TRBV5-1 with TRBJ2-5; 9 positions match TRBD1. Germline CDR1 reads SGHRS; CDR2 reads YFSETQ. The CDR3 is 16 residues long. Trimming cost V 3 bases and J 5 bases; bases outside gene matches: 11. For the CDR3, the DNA is TGCGCCAGCAGCTCGGCGGACAGGGGCTGGGGGGAGACCCAGTACTTC. Encoded protein: CASSSADRGWGETQYF.

This clonotype was recorded at least ten times. The chain is built from TRBV5-8 and TRBJ2-1; 9 bases are a match to TRBD2. This CDR3 region has 18 residues. Germline CDR1 and CDR2: SGHTS and YDEGEE. The ends lost 0 bases at V and 2 bases at J; junction bases unmatched: 9. For the CDR3, the DNA is TGTGCCAGCAGCTTGGGCGGTAGCGGGAGTCGCGCCTACAATGAGCAGTTCTTC. This gives the protein CASSLGGSGSRAYNEQFF.

This clonotype was seen ten or more times. J is TRBJ2-5 and V is TRBV18, with TRBD1 identical over 9 bases. This CDR3 spans 15 amino acids. Germline loops: CDR1 KGHSH, CDR2 LQKENI. With V trimmed by 0 bases and J by 3 bases, 2 bases remained unmatched. CDR3 loop: CASSPPRTGEETQYF. Here the CDR3 DNA reads TGTGCCAGCTCACCACCACGGACAGGGGAAGAGACCCAGTACTTC. The full variable domain, its missing parts supplied by reference TRBV18 and TRBJ2-5, is NAGVMQNPRHLVRRRGQEARLRCSPMKGHSHVYWYRQLPEEGLKFMVYLQKENIIDESGMPKERFSAEFPKEGPSILRIQQVVRGDSAAYFCASSPPRTGEETQYFGPGTRLLVL.

This clonotype was counted many times. This chain joins TRBV28 and TRBJ1-2; a possible D gene is TRBD1 (6 bases). The CDR3 totals 12 residues. Trimming shortened V by 5 bases and J by 5 bases, and 9 bases separated the two germline ends. Looked up from germline, CDR1 is MDHEN and CDR2 is SYDVKM. CDR3 DNA sequence: TGTGCCAGCAGTCCAGGGGAATATGGCTACACCTTC. Translating it yields CASSPGEYGYTF.

This clonotype was detected ten times or more. The rearrangement links TRBV28 to TRBJ1-1; a weak D match, TRBD1 (5 bases). The V end lost 9 bases, the J end lost 0 bases, and 17 bases lay between the germline ends. The germline gives CDR1 MDHEN, CDR2 SYDVKM. CDR3 length: 15 amino acids. The CDR3 sequence is CASGDSKGLNTEAFF. CDR3 bases: TGTGCCAGTGGAGACTCAAAGGGGCTGAACACTGAAGCTTTCTTT.

This clonotype was found many times. The chain uses TRBV7-2 and TRBJ2-1; D assignment may be TRBD1 or TRBD2 (5 bases each). Germline-derived CDR1 and CDR2 are SGHTA and FQGNSA. Deletions cut 5 bases from V and 7 bases from J, with 21 bases between. The CDR3 extends over 16 amino acids. In DNA, the CDR3 is TGTGCCAGCAGCCCGGAATCGGGACCGGGTCGGAATGAGCAGTTCTTC. Protein sequence: CASSPESGPGRNEQFF.

This clonotype has more than one count but fewer than ten. This chain links TRBV6-5 with TRBJ2-1; 7 bases map to TRBD2. The CDR3 consists of 17 residues. V trimming: 0 bases; J trimming: 3 bases; junction bases outside the gene matches: 8. CDR1 is MNHEY and CDR2 is SVGAGI in the germline V gene. CDR3 region: CASSYSLAGELYNEQFF. The CDR3 DNA reads as TGTGCCAGCAGTTACTCGTTGGCGGGAGAGCTCTACAATGAGCAGTTCTTC.

This clonotype was seen at least ten times. V gene TRBV18 combines with J gene TRBJ1-2; no clear D gene. The V end was cut by 2 bases, the J end by 3 bases, with 7 bases between. The CDR3 is made up of 13 amino acids. Germline CDR1 KGHSH, CDR2 LQKENI. CDR3 in DNA: TGTGCCAGCTCACCAGGGTTGGACTATGGCTACACCTTC. It codes for CASSPGLDYGYTF.

This clonotype showed up just a few times. This rearrangement joins TRBV11-3 to TRBJ2-1; unclear D gene. V was pared by 5 bases and J by 0 bases, with 11 bases between. Germline CDR1 SGHNT, CDR2 YENEEA. This CDR3 is built from 15 residues. The CDR3 nucleotides read TGTGCCAGCAGCCCCACACCTAACTCCTACAATGAGCAGTTCTTC. It translates to CASSPTPNSYNEQFF.

This clonotype was detected a few times. The chain recombines TRBV20-1 with TRBJ2-7; possibly TRBD1 or TRBD2 for D (5 bases each). CDR1 and CDR2 from the germline V gene are DFQATT and SNEGSKA (reference sequence). The CDR3 loop spans 11 amino acids. V lost 6 bases and J 6 bases, leaving 12 bases between the germline ends. DNA of the CDR3: TGCAGTGCCCGCCATGGGGGCGAGCAGTACTTC. It translates to CSARHGGEQYF.

This clonotype was seen only a few times. The chain is built from TRBV19 and TRBJ2-7, with 9 bases aligning to TRBD1. CDR1 and CDR2 (germline): LNHDA, SQIVND (reference sequence). V was pared by 6 bases and J by 3 bases, with 9 bases of the junction left unmatched. The CDR3 is made up of 15 amino acids. CDR3 protein: CASRRPGQGRYEQYF. The DNA for the CDR3 is TGTGCCAGTAGACGCCCGGGACAGGGCCGCTACGAGCAGTACTTC.

This rearrangement joins TRBV10-3 to TRBJ1-5; tentatively, D is TRBD1 (6 bases). Trimming pared 5 bases from V and 5 bases from J, leaving 10 bases between. Germline lookup yields CDR1 ENHRY and CDR2 SYGVKD. The CDR3 totals 13 residues. The CDR3 nucleotides read TGTGCCATCAGTTACAGGGAGGATCAGCCCCAGCATTTT. Translation: CAISYREDQPQHF.

This clonotype was detected only a few times. V gene TRBV5-6 combines with J gene TRBJ2-7; D not certain. This CDR3 spans 14 amino acids. The ends were cut back, 0 bases at V and 2 bases at J, with 9 bases in the middle. CDR1 and CDR2 (germline): SGHDT, YYEEEE. The CDR3 is CASSLEGGTYEQYF. The DNA for the CDR3 is TGTGCCAGCAGCTTGGAAGGCGGCACCTACGAGCAGTACTTC.

This clonotype was found a few times. This chain joins TRBV13 and TRBJ2-7; D is possibly TRBD1 or TRBD2 (5 bases each). This CDR3 spans 15 amino acids. Trimming removed 6 bases from V and 3 bases from J, with 18 bases in between. Germline V lookup: CDR1 PRHDT, CDR2 FYEKMQ (reference sequence). This CDR3 reads CASRTTLGERYEQYF. CDR3 in DNA: TGTGCCAGCAGAACTACCTTAGGGGAGCGCTACGAGCAGTACTTC.